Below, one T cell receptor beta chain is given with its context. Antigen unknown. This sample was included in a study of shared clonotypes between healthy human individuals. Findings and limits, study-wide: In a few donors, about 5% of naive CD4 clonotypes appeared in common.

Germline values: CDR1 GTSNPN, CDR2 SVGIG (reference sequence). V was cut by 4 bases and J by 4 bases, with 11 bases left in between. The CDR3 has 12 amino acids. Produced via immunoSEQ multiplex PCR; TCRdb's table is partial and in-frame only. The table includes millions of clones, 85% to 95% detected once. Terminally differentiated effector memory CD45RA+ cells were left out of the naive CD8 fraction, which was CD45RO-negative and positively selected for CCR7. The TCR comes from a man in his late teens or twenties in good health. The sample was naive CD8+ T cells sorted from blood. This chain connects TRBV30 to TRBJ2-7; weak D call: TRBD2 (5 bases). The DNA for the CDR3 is TGTGCCTGGATGGAGGTCGGGTACGAGCAGTACTTC. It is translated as CAWMEVGYEQYF.